Presented here are 5 T cell receptor beta chains from one specimen sequenced in a study of early T cells in non-severe SARS-CoV-2 infection. MiXCR, run by TCRdb on the 5' RACE reads, gives a single entry per CDR3 protein. The sample holds 75,000 to 90,000 distinct CDR3 sequences, 10% to 15% seen once. Sequencing was carried out using whole blood. These receptors all stem from an adult who was a healthcare worker with PCR-confirmed SARS-CoV-2 infection or an uninfected control (not recorded which).

This clonotype was recorded many times. The V call is TRBV27, the J call TRBJ2-5; no reliable D call. Looked up from germline, CDR1 is MNHEY and CDR2 is SMNVEV (reference sequence). This CDR3 is built from 11 residues. V was pared by 3 bases and J by 4 bases, with 3 bases between. The chain's CDR3 is CASSFPETQYF. The CDR3 region has the DNA TGTGCCAGCAGTTTCCCAGAGACCCAGTACTTC.

The chain links TRBV27 to TRBJ2-2; TRBD2 might be the D (5 bases). Trimming left V 6 bases short and J 4 bases short, with 21 bases between. Per the germline V gene, CDR1 is MNHEY and CDR2 is SMNVEV (reference sequence). The CDR3 consists of 17 residues. The CDR3 sequence: CASSQRKTGNPTGELFF. The CDR3 coding sequence is TGTGCCAGCAGCCAAAGAAAGACGGGGAATCCCACCGGGGAGCTGTTTTTT.

In its sample, this clonotype was seen many times. The chain recombines TRBV29-1 with TRBJ1-2; 7 positions match TRBD1. CDR3 size: 14 residues. Trimming removed 0 bases from V and 8 bases from J; junction bases left unmatched: 9. From germline, CDR1 is SQVTM and CDR2 ANQGSEA. The CDR3 protein is CSVEDATGTNGYTF. For the CDR3, the DNA is TGCAGCGTTGAAGATGCGACAGGGACGAACGGCTACACCTTC.

This chain uses TRBV9 with TRBJ2-7; TRBD2 might be the D (5 bases). Germline V CDR1 and CDR2: SGDLS, YYNGEE. The ends were cut back, 0 bases at V and 2 bases at J, with 9 bases in the middle. The CDR3 consists of 14 residues. The CDR3 bases are TGTGCCAGCAGCGTAGGAGGGAATCCCTACGAGCAGTACTTC. This codes for CASSVGGNPYEQYF.

This clonotype was found many times. V is TRBV4-2 and J is TRBJ2-1; D is uncertain. Germline CDR1 is LGHNA and CDR2 is YNFKEQ. Deletions cut 4 bases from V and 0 bases from J, with 16 bases between. This CDR3 comprises 17 residues. This chain's CDR3 is CASSLYYTGNSYNEQFF. CDR3 bases: TGTGCCAGCAGCCTATACTACACTGGGAACTCCTACAATGAGCAGTTCTTC.